The 17 T cell receptor beta chains reported below all come from one sample, sequenced in a study of T cell responses to AZD1222 COVID-19 vaccine. Assay used: immunoSEQ multiplex PCR; TCRdb lists only in-frame clones, some missing. The sample yields about 110,000 clones, 92% seen once. The input for sequencing was peripheral blood, taken 28 days after the second AZD1222 dose. These receptors originate from an adult who received the AZD1222 COVID-19 vaccine.

DNA of the CDR3: TGTGCCAGCAGCCCTCGACAGGTTGGCACCGGGGAGCTGTTTTTT. Encoded protein: CASSPRQVGTGELFF. The chain combines TRBV7-2 with TRBJ2-2, with TRBD1 as a possible D gene (6 bases). Germline V lookup: CDR1 SGHTA, CDR2 FQGNSA. V was clipped by 5 bases and J by 4 bases, with 14 bases between them. The CDR3 loop spans 15 amino acids. Full variable domain (remainder filled in from reference TRBV7-2 and TRBJ2-2): GAGVSQSPSNKVTEKGKDVELRCDPISGHTALYWYRQSLGQGLEFLIYFQGNSAPDKSGLPSDRFSAERTGGSVSTLTIQRTQQEDSAVYLCASSPRQVGTGELFFGEGSRLTVL.

V gene TRBV6-5 combines with J gene TRBJ1-1; D gene ambiguous. V was clipped by 8 bases and J by 5 bases, with 9 bases between them. The CDR3 has 11 amino acids. CDR1 is MNHEY, CDR2 SVGAGI, per germline. CDR3 in amino acids: CASSLGTEAFF. CDR3 coding DNA: TGTGCCAGCTCCCTGGGTACTGAAGCTTTCTTT.

The V call is TRBV7-2, the J call TRBJ1-1; D call uncertain. The germline V gene encodes CDR1 SGHTA and CDR2 FQGNSA. The CDR3 is 14 residues long. V was trimmed by 0 bases and J by 1 base, leaving 6 bases between them. The CDR3 nucleotides read TGTGCCAGCAGCTTAGCAGGGAAGAACACTGAAGCTTTCTTT. Translated, it gives CASSLAGKNTEAFF.

V and J are TRBV19 and TRBJ2-5; 9 positions agree with TRBD2. The CDR3 consists of 14 residues. Looked up from germline, CDR1 is LNHDA and CDR2 is SQIVND (reference sequence). V shed 7 bases and J 5 bases; nucleotides not matched to a gene: 8. CDR3 sequence (DNA): TGTGCCAGTATGGCTAGCGGGAAGGTGGAGACCCAGTACTTC. Encoded protein: CASMASGKVETQYF. Full variable domain (remainder filled in from reference TRBV19 and TRBJ2-5): DGGITQSPKYLFRKEGQNVTLSCEQNLNHDAMYWYRQDPGQGLRLIYYSQIVNDFQKGDIAEGYSVSREKKESFPLTVTSAQKNPTAFYLCASMASGKVETQYFGPGTRLLVL.

The chain joins TRBV12-3 or TRBV12-4 to TRBJ2-1, with D possibly being TRBD2 (5 bases). The CDR3 is 13 residues long. Trimming cost V 7 bases and J 4 bases, with 11 bases left between them. This chain's CDR3 is CASNPDSYNEQFF. The CDR3 coding sequence is TGTGCCAGCAACCCGGACTCATACAATGAGCAGTTCTTC.

The rearrangement joins TRBV11-2 to TRBJ1-4; D gene unclear. The germline gives CDR1 SGHAT, CDR2 FQNNGV. CDR3 size: 14 residues. With 7 bases removed from V and 3 bases from J, the gap between germline ends came to 12 bases. CDR3 sequence reads: CASTPNNANEKLFF. The CDR3, as DNA: TGTGCCAGCACCCCGAACAATGCTAATGAAAAACTGTTTTTT. Combining the CDR3 with reference TRBV11-2 and TRBJ1-4 gives the whole variable domain EAGVAQSPRYKIIEKRQSVAFWCNPISGHATLYWYQQILGQGPKLLIQFQNNGVVDDSQLPKDRFSAERLKGVDSTLKIQPAKLEDSAVYLCASTPNNANEKLFFGSGTQLSVL.

The chain combines TRBV6-7 with TRBJ2-1; the D gene could be TRBD1 or TRBD2 (6 bases each). TRBV6-7 is an ORF, and what it does is uncertain. The CDR3 has 18 amino acids. The V end lost 0 bases, the J end lost 8 bases, and 23 bases lay between the germline ends. The CDR3 sequence is CASSYSSAVSGAGDEQFF. The DNA for the CDR3 is TGTGCCAGCAGTTACTCATCGGCGGTATCGGGGGCCGGGGATGAGCAGTTCTTC.

The rearrangement uses TRBV5-1 and TRBJ2-1; D is possibly TRBD1 (5 bases). CDR1 is SGHRS, CDR2 YFSETQ, per germline. The CDR3 covers 15 residues. Between the trimmed V and J ends, which lost 0 bases and 9 bases, there was a span of 16 bases. CDR3 coding DNA: TGCGCCAGCAGCTTGGGGGGATTCGAGGACACTGAGCAGTTCTTC. The encoded protein is CASSLGGFEDTEQFF.

The chain uses TRBV27 and TRBJ1-6; D uncertain. The CDR3 has 16 residues. Trimming shortened V by 5 bases and J by 7 bases, and 18 bases separated the two germline ends. Germline assignment: CDR1 MNHEY and CDR2 SMNVEV (reference sequence). The CDR3 bases are TGTGCCAGCAGTCCCACCGGGCAAAGGGCGAATTCACCCCTCCACTTT. This codes for CASSPTGQRANSPLHF.

The chain links TRBV10-2 to TRBJ2-7, with 8 bases matching TRBD2. The CDR3 loop spans 14 amino acids. The V and J ends lost 5 bases and 3 bases, in that order; junction bases with no gene match: 6. CDR1 and CDR2 (germline): WSHSY, SAAADI. The CDR3 sequence: CASSLSGGNYEQYF. The CDR3 coding sequence is TGCGCCAGCAGTCTGAGCGGGGGAAACTACGAGCAGTACTTC.

This clone occurred once. The rearrangement uses TRBV19 and TRBJ1-6; 10 nucleotides match TRBD1. The V and J ends lost 4 bases and 9 bases, in that order; junction bases with no gene match: 3. Per germline, CDR1 LNHDA and CDR2 SQIVND (reference sequence). The CDR3 contains 14 residues. The CDR3: CASSTTGGGSPLHF. The CDR3 nucleotides read TGTGCCAGTAGTACGACAGGGGGCGGTTCACCCCTCCACTTT.

This chain connects TRBV10-2 to TRBJ2-3; D not resolved. The CDR3 length is 16 residues. The V and J ends lost 4 bases and 1 base respectively, with 15 bases between them. Germline V gene sequence: CDR1 WSHSY, CDR2 SAAADI. The chain's CDR3 is CASSGLGQAGTDTQYF. The CDR3 DNA reads TGCGCCAGCAGTGGCCTCGGGCAGGCAGGCACAGATACGCAGTATTTT.

This chain connects TRBV25-1 to TRBJ2-4, with 7 bases matching TRBD1. The CDR3 spans 14 residues. The J segment lost 0 bases and the V segment lost 8 bases, leaving 4 bases of the junction unmatched. Germline lookup yields CDR1 MGHDK and CDR2 SYGVNS. The CDR3 is CASRDSLAKNIQYF. The DNA of the CDR3 is TGTGCCAGCCGGGACAGTCTAGCCAAAAACATTCAGTACTTC. Filled out from reference TRBV25-1 and TRBJ2-4, the complete variable domain reads EADIYQTPRYLVIGTGKKITLECSQTMGHDKMYWYQQDPGMELHLIHYSYGVNSTEKGDLSSESTVSRIRTEHFPLTLESARPSHTSQYLCASRDSLAKNIQYFGAGTRLSVL.

This clone was seen once. The chain uses TRBV4-1 and TRBJ1-2; D is unresolved. Germline V lookup: CDR1 MGHRA, CDR2 YSYEKL. V lost 0 bases and J lost 8, with 19 bases in between. The CDR3 is 16 amino acids. CDR3 nucleotide sequence: TGCGCCAGCAGCCAAGAGGGGAGGGAGGTAGCCCTAGGCTACACCTTC. This sequence encodes CASSQEGREVALGYTF.

V gene TRBV19 combines with J gene TRBJ2-7; unclear D gene. This CDR3 comprises 14 residues. Trimming pared 3 bases from V and 5 bases from J, leaving 14 bases between. Germline V gene lookup returns CDR1 LNHDA and CDR2 SQIVND (reference sequence). The CDR3 loop reads CASSIQASVHEQYF. The CDR3 nucleotides read TGTGCCAGTAGTATTCAGGCTAGTGTGCACGAGCAGTACTTC.

In DNA form, the CDR3 reads TGTGCCAGCAGCCAAGATCGTACCTTACAGGATAGCAATCAGCCCCAGCATTTT. Protein product: CASSQDRTLQDSNQPQHF. V is TRBV14 and J is TRBJ1-5; D is perhaps TRBD1 (5 bases). Germline CDR1 and CDR2: SGHDN and FVKESK. The V and J ends lost 0 bases and 0 bases respectively, with 15 bases between them. The CDR3 consists of 18 residues.

The rearrangement links TRBV6-5 to TRBJ1-5; perhaps TRBD1 as D (5 bases). V lost 6 bases to trimming and J lost 4 bases, with 16 bases between them. Per germline, CDR1 MNHEY and CDR2 SVGAGI. The CDR3 runs 15 residues. CDR3: CASSGMTAQNQPQHF. In nucleotides, the CDR3 is TGTGCCAGCAGCGGTATGACAGCTCAGAATCAGCCCCAGCATTTT.